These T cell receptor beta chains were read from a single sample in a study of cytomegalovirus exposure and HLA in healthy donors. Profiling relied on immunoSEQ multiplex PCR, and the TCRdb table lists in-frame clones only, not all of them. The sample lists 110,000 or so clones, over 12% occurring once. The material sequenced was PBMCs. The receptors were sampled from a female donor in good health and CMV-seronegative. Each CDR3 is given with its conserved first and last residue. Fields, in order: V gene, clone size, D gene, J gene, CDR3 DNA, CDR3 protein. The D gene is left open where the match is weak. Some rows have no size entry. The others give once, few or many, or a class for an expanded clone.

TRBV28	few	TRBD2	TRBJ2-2	TGTGCCAGCAGTACTAGCGGGGAGTACACCGGGGAGCTGTTTTTT	CASSTSGEYTGELFF
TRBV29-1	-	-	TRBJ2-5	TGCAGCGTAATGCGTGAGACCCAGTACTTC	CSVMRETQYF
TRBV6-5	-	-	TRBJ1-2	TGTGCCAGCAGTTACCAAGGAAAGGGACTGAGTGGCTACACCTTC	CASSYQGKGLSGYTF
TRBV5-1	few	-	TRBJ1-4	TGCGCCAGCAGCTTGGACGGGACATCTGAAAAACTGTTTTTT	CASSLDGTSEKLFF
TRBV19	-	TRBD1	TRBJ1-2	TGTGCCAGTAGTACATTCGGGACAGGGGGCAACTATGGCTACACCTTC	CASSTFGTGGNYGYTF
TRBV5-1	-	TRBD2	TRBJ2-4	TGCGCCAGCAGCTTGGCTAGCGGGGGGCGAGAGGAATACTTC	CASSLASGGREEYF
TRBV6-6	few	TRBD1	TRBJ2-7	TGTGCCAGCAGTTCCTTCCCCGGGACAGGGTCTAACGAGCAGTACTTC	CASSSFPGTGSNEQYF
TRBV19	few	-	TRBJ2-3	TGTGCCAGTAGTAACCAGGACACAGATACGCAGTATTTT	CASSNQDTDTQYF
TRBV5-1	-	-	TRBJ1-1	TGCGCCAGCAGCTGGGGAGGGGCCAGGAAGGGTACTGAAGCTTTCTTT	CASSWGGARKGTEAFF
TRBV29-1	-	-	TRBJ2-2	TGCAGCGTTGATGGCCTAGCGGGGGAGCTGTTTTTT	CSVDGLAGELFF
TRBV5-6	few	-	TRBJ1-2	TGTGCCAGCAGCCGGATCCGTGGGGAGGGGGGGAACTATGGCTACACCTTC	CASSRIRGEGGNYGYTF
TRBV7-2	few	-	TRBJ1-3	TGTGCCAGCACACCAGGGCTGGCTTGGGGAAACACCATATATTTT	CASTPGLAWGNTIYF
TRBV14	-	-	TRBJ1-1	TGTGCCAGCAGCCAACCAGGGGCTCTTACTGAAGCTTTCTTT	CASSQPGALTEAFF
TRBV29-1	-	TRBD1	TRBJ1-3	TGCAGCGTGGGCCGGGACAGGGCTGACACCATATATTTT	CSVGRDRADTIYF
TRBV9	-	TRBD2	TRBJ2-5	TGTGCCAGCAGCGTAGGGGTACGGCTAGCGGGAGGGAGGGAGACCCAGTACTTC	CASSVGVRLAGGRETQYF
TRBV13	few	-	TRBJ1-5	TGTGCCAGCAGCTTAGGCAGGGATCTTAATCAGCCCCAGCATTTT	CASSLGRDLNQPQHF
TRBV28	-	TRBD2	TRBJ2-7	TGTGCCAGCAGTTTAGGGACTAGCAGTGAGCAGTACTTC	CASSLGTSSEQYF
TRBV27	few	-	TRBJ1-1	TGTGCCAGCAGTTTATCGGCAGGGACTGAAGCTTTCTTT	CASSLSAGTEAFF
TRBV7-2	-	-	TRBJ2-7	TGTGCCAGCAGCTCGAGCTCCTACGAGCAGTACTTC	CASSSSSYEQYF
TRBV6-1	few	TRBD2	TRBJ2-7	TGTGCCAGCACTCCGGGACTAGCGGCGTACGAGCAGTACTTC	CASTPGLAAYEQYF
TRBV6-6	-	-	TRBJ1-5	TGTGCCAGCGGGGGGGGAGGGGGCAATCAGCCCCAGCATTTT	CASGGGGGNQPQHF
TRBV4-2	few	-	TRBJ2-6	TGTGCCAGCAGCCGGAGACTAGCAGGGGACCCCTCTGGGGCCAACGTCCTGACTTTC	CASSRRLAGDPSGANVLTF
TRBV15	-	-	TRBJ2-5	TGTGCCACCAGCCCCGCCCGGGGAGAGACCCAGTACTTC	CATSPARGETQYF
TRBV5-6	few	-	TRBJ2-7	TGTGCCAGCAGCTTGGGCTGGGGGCAGTACGAGCAGTACTTC	CASSLGWGQYEQYF
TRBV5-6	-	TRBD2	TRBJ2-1	TGTGCCAGCAGCCCAGTCGCGGGAGGATATTACAATGAGCAGTTCTTC	CASSPVAGGYYNEQFF
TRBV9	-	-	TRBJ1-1	TGTGCCAGCAGCGTAGCACAGGGACGCACTGAAGCTTTCTTT	CASSVAQGRTEAFF
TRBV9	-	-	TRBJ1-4	TGTGCCAGCAGCGTAGAATGGGGAGGCGCCGGAAAACTGTTTTTT	CASSVEWGGAGKLFF
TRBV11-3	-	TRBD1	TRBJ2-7	TGTGCCAGCACCTTGGGGTTCGGGACAGGGGGCCGGGAGCAGTACTTC	CASTLGFGTGGREQYF
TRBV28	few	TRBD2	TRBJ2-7	TGTGCCAGCAGTTTTAGTAGCGGGAGACTCTACGAGCAGTACTTC	CASSFSSGRLYEQYF